This TCR beta chain was sequenced for a study of T cells in Graves' hyperthyroidism and ophthalmopathy. At the level of the study: At initial diagnosis, before any treatment had begun, peripheral blood was obtained.

Amplified TCR beta CDR3 regions came from RNA transcripts. Carried out on the TCR CDR3, a first-round RT-PCR used the HTBI primer set. TCRdb recomputed calls from the multiplex PCR reads with MiXCR, one row per CDR3 protein. This sample has about 350,000 distinct CDR3 sequences, with about a sixth found just once. V shed 7 bases and J shed 2 bases, with 12 bases lying between them. Germline CDR1 and CDR2: SNHLY and FYNNEI. The CDR3 has 13 residues. About this clonotype: Its antigen remains unidentified.

The study's findings and limits: The model predicted ophthalmopathy a median roughly six months before onset.

The sequence was obtained from a woman in her thirties or forties with Graves' ophthalmopathy. The chain joins TRBV2 to TRBJ2-7, with D uncertain. The sequenced material came from blood. CDR3 sequence (DNA): TGTGCCAGCACCGATCCGGCCCCCTACGAGCAGTACTTC. Protein: CASTDPAPYEQYF.